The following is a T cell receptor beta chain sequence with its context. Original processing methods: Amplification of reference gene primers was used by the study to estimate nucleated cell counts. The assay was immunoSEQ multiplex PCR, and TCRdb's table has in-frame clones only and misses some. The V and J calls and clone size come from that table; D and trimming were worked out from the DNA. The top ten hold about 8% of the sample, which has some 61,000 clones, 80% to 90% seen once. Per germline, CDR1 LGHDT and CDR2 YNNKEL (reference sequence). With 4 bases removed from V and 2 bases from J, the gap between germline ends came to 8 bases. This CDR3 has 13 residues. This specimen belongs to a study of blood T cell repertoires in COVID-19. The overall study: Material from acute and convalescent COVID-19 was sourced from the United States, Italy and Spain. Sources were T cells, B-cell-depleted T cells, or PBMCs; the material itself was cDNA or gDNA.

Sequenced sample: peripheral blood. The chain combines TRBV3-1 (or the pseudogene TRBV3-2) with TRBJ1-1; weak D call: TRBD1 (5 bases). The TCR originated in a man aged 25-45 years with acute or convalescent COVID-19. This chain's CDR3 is CASSRQLNTEAFF. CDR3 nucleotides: TGTGCCAGCAGCCGACAGTTAAACACTGAAGCTTTCTTT.